A single T cell receptor (beta chain) is shown here with its context. The CDR3 has 14 residues. J was trimmed by 5 bases and V by 2 bases; bases with no gene match: 4. Germline-derived CDR1 and CDR2 are ENHRY and SYGVKD. This specimen comes from a study of cytomegalovirus exposure and HLA in healthy donors. In the PCR, 60 Vbeta and 13 Jbeta primers were used. Repertoires were generated with immunoSEQ multiplex PCR, while TCRdb's copy carries only in-frame clones and drops some. This repertoire shows 130,000 to 150,000 clones, 68% found once; its top ten account for approximately 4.2%. The receptor was isolated from a man between 60 and 75 years old in good health and CMV-seronegative. Source material: PBMCs. The genes are TRBV10-3 and TRBJ2-3; 7 nucleotides match TRBD2. This CDR3 is CAISEGLVVDTQYF. The CDR3 DNA reads TGTGCCATCAGTGAGGGACTAGTCGTAGATACGCAGTATTTT.